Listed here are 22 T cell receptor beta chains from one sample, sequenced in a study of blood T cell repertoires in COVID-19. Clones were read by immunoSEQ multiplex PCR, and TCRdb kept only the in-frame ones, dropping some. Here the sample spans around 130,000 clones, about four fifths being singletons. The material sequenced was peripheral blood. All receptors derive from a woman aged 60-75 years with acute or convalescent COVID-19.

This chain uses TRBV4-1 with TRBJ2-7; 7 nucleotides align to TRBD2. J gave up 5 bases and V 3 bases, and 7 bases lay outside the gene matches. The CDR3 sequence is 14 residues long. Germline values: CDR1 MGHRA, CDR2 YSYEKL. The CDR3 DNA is TGCGCCAGCAGCCAGGGAACTAGCGCGAACGAGCAGTACGTC. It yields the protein CASSQGTSANEQYV.

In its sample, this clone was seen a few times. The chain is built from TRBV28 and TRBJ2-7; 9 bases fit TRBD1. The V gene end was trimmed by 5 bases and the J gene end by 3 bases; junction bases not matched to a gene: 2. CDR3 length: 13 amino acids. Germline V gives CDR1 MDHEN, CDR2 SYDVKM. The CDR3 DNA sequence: TGTGCCAGCAGTCGACAGGGGGTCTACGAGCAGTACGTC. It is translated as CASSRQGVYEQYV.

The CDR3 coding sequence is TGTGCCAGTAGTGCGCCGAGGGGGGGATCTAATGAAAAACTGTTTTTT. It codes for CASSAPRGGSNEKLFF. The gene calls are TRBV19 and TRBJ1-4; TRBD1 might be the D (6 bases). The CDR3 consists of 16 residues. Germline values: CDR1 LNHDA, CDR2 SQIVND (reference sequence). Trimming removed 5 bases at V and 3 bases at J, with 16 bases between.

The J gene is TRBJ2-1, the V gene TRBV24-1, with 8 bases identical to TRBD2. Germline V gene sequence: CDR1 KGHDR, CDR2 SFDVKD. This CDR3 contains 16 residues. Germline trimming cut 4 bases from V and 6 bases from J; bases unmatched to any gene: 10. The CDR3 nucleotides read TGTGCCACCAGTGACCCCTCAGCGGGAGTCCGCAATGAGCAGTTCTTC. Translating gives CATSDPSAGVRNEQFF.

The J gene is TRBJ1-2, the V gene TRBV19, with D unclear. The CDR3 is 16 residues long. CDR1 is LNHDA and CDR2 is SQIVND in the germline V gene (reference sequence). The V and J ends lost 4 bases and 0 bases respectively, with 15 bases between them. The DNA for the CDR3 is TGTGCCAGTAGTAGTGAGAGGCAGCTCACTAACTATGGCTACACCTTC. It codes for CASSSERQLTNYGYTF. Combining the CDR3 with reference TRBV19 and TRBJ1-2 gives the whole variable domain DGGITQSPKYLFRKEGQNVTLSCEQNLNHDAMYWYRQDPGQGLRLIYYSQIVNDFQKGDIAEGYSVSREKKESFPLTVTSAQKNPTAFYLCASSSERQLTNYGYTFGSGTRLTVV.

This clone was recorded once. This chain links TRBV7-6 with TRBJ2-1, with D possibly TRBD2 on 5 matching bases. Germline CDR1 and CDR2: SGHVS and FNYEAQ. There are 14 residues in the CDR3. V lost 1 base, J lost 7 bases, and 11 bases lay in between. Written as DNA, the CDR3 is TGTGCCAGCAGCTTAGGGTCGCCGGGGAATGAGCAGTTCTTC. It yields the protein CASSLGSPGNEQFF.

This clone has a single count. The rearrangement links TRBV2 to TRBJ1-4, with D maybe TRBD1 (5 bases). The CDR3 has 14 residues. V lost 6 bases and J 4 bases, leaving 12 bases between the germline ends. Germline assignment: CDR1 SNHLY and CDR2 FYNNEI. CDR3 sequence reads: CASSDSLDNEKLFF. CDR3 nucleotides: TGTGCCAGCAGCGACAGCCTAGATAATGAAAAACTGTTTTTT.

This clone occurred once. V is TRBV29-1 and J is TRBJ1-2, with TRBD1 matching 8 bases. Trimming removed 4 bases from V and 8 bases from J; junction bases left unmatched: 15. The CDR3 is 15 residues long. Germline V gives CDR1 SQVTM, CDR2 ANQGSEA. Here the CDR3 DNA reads TGCAGCGTTGCAGACTCCCGGACAGGGTTGAGGGGCTACACCTTC. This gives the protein CSVADSRTGLRGYTF.

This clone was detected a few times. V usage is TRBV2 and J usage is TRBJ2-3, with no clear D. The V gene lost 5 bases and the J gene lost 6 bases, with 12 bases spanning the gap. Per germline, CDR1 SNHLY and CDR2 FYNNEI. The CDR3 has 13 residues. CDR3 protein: CASSTNTRDTQYF. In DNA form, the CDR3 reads TGTGCCAGCAGTACCAACACCAGGGATACGCAGTATTTT.

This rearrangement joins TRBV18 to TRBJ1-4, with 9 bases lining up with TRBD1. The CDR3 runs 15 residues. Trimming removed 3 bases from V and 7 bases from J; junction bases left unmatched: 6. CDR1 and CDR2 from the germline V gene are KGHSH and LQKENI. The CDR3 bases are TGTGCCAGCTCACCCCGACAGGGGGAAGGTGAAAAACTGTTTTTT. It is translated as CASSPRQGEGEKLFF.

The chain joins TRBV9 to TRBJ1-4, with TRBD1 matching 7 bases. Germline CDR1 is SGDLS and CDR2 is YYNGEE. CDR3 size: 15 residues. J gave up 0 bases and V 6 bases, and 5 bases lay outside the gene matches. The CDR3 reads CASTRGLATNEKLFF. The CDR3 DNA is TGTGCCAGCACCAGGGGGTTAGCAACTAATGAAAAACTGTTTTTT.

CDR3 loop: CASSFPSALYGYTF. CDR3 DNA sequence: TGTGCCAGCAGCTTTCCGTCCGCGCTCTATGGCTACACCTTC. The chain uses TRBV5-6 and TRBJ1-2; D not certain. The V gene's germline CDR1 is SGHDT and CDR2 YYEEEE. The CDR3 contains 14 residues. The V end was cut by 2 bases, the J end by 4 bases, with 12 bases between.

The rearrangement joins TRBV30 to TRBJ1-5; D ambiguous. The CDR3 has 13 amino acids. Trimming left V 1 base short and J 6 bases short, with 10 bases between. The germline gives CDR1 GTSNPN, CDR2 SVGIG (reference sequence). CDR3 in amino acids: CAWSGRQSQPQHF. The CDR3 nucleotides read TGTGCCTGGAGTGGGCGGCAGAGTCAGCCCCAGCATTTT.

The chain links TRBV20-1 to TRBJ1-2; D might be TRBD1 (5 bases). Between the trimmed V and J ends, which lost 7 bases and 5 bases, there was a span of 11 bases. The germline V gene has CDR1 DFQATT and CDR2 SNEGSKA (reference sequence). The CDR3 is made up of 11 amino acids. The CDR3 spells CSVRGGYGYTF. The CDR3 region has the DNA TGCAGTGTTCGGGGGGGATATGGCTACACCTTC.

CDR3 amino acids: CASSKDRGQNYGYTF. In DNA form, the CDR3 reads TGTGCCAGCAGCAAAGACAGGGGGCAAAACTATGGCTACACCTTC. This chain uses TRBV5-4 with TRBJ1-2; 10 nucleotides align to TRBD1. With V trimmed by 4 bases and J by 2 bases, 5 bases remained unmatched. The length of the CDR3 is 15 residues. Germline V gene data show CDR1 as SGHNT and CDR2 as YYREEE (reference sequence).

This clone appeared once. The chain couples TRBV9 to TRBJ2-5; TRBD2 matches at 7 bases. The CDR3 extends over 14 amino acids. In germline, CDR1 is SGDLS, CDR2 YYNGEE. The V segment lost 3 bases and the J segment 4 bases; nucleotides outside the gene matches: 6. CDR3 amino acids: CASSGGRERETQYF. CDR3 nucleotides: TGTGCCAGCAGCGGGGGGAGGGAACGAGAGACCCAGTACTTC.

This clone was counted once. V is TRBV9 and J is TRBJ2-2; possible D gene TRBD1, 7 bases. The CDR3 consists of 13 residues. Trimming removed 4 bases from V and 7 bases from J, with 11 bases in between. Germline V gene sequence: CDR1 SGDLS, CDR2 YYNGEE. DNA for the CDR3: TGTGCCAGCAGCCGCCAGGGGGGCGGGGAGCTGTTTTTT. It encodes CASSRQGGGELFF.

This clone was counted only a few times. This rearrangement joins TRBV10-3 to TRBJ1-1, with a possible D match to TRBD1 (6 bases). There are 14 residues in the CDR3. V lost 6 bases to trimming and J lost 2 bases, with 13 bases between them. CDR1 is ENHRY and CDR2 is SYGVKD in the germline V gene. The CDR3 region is CAISSGTTNTEAFF. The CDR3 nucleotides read TGTGCCATCAGCTCCGGGACAACAAACACTGAAGCTTTCTTT.

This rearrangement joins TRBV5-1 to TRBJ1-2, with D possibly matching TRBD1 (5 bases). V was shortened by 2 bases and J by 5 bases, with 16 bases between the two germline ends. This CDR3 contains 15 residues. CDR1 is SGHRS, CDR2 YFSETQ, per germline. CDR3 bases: TGCGCCAGCAGCTTCTCCGGGACTGAGGATTATGGCTACACCTTC. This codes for CASSFSGTEDYGYTF.

CDR3 coding DNA: TGTGCCAGCAGCTTATATCTAACAGAAGATTCACCCCTCCACTTT. It yields the protein CASSLYLTEDSPLHF. V gene TRBV11-2 combines with J gene TRBJ1-6; no firm D call. With 2 bases removed from V and 8 bases from J, the gap between germline ends came to 13 bases. Per the germline V gene, CDR1 is SGHAT and CDR2 is FQNNGV. This CDR3 contains 15 residues.

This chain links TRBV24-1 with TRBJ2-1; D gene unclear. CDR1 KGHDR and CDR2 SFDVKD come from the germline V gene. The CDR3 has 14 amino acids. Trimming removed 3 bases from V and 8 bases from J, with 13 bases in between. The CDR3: CATSDTTRPHEQFF. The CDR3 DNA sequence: TGTGCCACCAGTGATACTACACGTCCCCATGAGCAGTTCTTC.

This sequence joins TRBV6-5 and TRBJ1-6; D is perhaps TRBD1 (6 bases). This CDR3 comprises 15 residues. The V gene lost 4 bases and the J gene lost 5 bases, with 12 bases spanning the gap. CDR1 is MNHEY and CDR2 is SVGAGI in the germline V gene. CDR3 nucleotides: TGTGCCAGCAGTTGGAAGGGGGGGGATAATTCACCCCTCCACTTT. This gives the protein CASSWKGGDNSPLHF.